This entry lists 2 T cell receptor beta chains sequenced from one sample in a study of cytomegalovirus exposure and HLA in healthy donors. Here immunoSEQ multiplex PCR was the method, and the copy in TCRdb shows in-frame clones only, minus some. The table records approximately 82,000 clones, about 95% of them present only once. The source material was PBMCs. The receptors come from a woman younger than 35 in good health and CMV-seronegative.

The DNA of the CDR3 is TGTGCCAGCAGCCCCTACCGGACAGCTTATATAGCCAAAAACATTCAGTACTTC. Protein product: CASSPYRTAYIAKNIQYF. The chain recombines TRBV7-2 with TRBJ2-4; possibly TRBD1 for D (6 bases). There are 18 residues in the CDR3. CDR1 and CDR2 from the germline V gene are SGHTA and FQGNSA. The V end was cut by 5 bases, the J end by 0 bases, with 20 bases between.

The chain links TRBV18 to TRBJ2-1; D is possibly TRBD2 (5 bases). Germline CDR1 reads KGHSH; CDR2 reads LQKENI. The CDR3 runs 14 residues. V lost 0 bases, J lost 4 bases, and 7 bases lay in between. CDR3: CASSPPGGYNEQFF. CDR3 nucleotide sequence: TGTGCCAGCTCACCACCAGGAGGTTACAATGAGCAGTTCTTC.